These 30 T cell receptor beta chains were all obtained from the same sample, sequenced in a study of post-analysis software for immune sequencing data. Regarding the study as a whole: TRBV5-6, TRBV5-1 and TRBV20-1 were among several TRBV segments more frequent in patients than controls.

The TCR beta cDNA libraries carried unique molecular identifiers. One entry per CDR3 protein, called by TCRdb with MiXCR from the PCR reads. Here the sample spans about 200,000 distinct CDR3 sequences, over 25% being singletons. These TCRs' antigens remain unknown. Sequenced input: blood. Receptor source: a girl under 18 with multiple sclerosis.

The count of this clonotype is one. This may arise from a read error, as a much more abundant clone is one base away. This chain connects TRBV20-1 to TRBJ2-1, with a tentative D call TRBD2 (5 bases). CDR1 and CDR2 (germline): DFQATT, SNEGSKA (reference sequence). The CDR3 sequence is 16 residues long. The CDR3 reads CSANRRKNSARDERFF. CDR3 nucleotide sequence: TGCAGTGCTAATCGACGAAAGAATTCAGCGAGGGATGAGCGGTTCTTC.

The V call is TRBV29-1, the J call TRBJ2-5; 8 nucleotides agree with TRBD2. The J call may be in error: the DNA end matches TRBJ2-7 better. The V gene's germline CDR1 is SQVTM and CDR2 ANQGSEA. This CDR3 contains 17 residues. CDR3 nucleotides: TGCAGCGTTGAGGGGGGACCAGCGGGAGCGGAGTACCGCGAGCAGTACTTC. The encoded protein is CSVEGGPAGAEYREQYF.

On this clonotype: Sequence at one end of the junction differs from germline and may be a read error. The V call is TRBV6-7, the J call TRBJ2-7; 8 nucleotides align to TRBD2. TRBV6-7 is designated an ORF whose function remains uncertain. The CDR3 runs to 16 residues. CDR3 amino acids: CTSSYSDREGSYEQYF. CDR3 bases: TGTACCAGCAGTTACTCAGACCGGGAGGGCTCCTACGAGCAGTACTTC.

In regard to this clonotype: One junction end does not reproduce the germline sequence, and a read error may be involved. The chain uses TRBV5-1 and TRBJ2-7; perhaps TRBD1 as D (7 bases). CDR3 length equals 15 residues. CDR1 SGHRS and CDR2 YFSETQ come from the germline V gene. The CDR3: CVSSFRQGGLGEQYF. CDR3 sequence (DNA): TGCGTCAGCAGCTTCCGACAGGGAGGCCTAGGCGAGCAGTACTTC.

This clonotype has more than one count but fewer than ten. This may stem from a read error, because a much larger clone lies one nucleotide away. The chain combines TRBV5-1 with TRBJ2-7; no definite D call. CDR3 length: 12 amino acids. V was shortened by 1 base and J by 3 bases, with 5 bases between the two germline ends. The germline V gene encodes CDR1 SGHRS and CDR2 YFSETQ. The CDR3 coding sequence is TGCGCCAGCAGCTTGAACTGCTACGAGCAGTACTTC. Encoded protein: CASSLNCYEQYF.

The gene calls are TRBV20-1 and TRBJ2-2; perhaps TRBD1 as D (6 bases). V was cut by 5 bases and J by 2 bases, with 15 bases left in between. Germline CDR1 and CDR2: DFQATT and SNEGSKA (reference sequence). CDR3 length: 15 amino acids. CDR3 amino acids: CSASDRTPNTGELFF. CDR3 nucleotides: TGCAGTGCTTCTGACAGGACACCAAACACCGGGGAGCTGTTTTTT.

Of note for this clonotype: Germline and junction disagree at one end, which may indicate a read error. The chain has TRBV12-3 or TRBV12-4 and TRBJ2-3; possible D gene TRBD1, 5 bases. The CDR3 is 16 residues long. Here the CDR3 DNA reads TGTGCCAGCAGTCCGAATGGACAAGAACGCGCAGATGCGCAGTATTTT. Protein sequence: CASSPNGQERADAQYF.

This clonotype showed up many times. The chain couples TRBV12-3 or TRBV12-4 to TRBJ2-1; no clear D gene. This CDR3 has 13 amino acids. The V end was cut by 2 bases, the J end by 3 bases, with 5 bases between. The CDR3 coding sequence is TGTGCCAGCAGTTTAAAGGGCTACAATGAGCAGTTCTTC. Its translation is CASSLKGYNEQFF.

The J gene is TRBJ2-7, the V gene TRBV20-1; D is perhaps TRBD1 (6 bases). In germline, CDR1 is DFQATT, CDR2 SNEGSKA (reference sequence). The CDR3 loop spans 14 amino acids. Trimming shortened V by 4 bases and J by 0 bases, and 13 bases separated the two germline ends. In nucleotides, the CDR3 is TGCAGTGCTACGAGACAGGTACACTCCTACGAGCAGTACTTC. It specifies CSATRQVHSYEQYF.

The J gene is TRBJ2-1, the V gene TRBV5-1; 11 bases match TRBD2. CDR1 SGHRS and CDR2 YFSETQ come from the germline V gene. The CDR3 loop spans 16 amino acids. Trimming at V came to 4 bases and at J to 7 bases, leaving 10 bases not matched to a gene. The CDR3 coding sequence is TGCGCCAGCAGCCTGTCGGGACTAGCGGACGGAAATGAGCAGTTCTTC. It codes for CASSLSGLADGNEQFF.

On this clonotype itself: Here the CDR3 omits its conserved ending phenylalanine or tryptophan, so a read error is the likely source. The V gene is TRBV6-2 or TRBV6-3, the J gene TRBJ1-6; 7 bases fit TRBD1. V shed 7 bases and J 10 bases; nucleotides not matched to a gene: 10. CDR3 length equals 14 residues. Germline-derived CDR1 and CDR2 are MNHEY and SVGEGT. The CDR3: CASTSGGRESPLHL. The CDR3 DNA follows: TGTGCCAGCACCTCAGGGGGTAGAGAATCACCCCTCCACTTG.

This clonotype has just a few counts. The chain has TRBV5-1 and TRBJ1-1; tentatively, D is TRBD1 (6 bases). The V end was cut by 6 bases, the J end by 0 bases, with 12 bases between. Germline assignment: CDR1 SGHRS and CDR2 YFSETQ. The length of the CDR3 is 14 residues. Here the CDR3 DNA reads TGCGCCAGCACCTTAGGACAGCTGAACACTGAAGCTTTCTTT. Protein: CASTLGQLNTEAFF. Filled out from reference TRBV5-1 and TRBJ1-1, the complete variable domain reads KAGVTQTPRYLIKTRGQQVTLSCSPISGHRSVSWYQQTPGQGLQFLFEYFSETQRNKGNFPGRFSGRQFSNSRSEMNVSTLELGDSALYLCASTLGQLNTEAFFGQGTRLTVV.

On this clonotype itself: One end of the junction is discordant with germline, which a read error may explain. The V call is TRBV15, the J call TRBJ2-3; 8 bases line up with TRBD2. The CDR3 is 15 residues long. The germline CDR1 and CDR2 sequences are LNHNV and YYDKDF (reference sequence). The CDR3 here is CATRGSAGARDMQYF. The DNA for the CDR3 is TGTGCCACCAGAGGCTCAGCGGGAGCGAGAGATATGCAGTATTTT.

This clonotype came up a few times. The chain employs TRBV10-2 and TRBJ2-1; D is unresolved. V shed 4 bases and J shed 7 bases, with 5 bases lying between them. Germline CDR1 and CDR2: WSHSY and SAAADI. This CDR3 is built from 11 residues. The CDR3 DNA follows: TGCGCCAGCAGTGCTATTAATGAGCAGTTCTTC. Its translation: CASSAINEQFF.

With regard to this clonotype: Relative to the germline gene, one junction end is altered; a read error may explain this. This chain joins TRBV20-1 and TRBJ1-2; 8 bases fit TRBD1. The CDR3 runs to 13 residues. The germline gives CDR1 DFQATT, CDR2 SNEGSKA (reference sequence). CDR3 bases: TGCAGTGCTAGACAGGGGGCGAACTATGGCTGCACCTTC. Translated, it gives CSARQGANYGCTF.

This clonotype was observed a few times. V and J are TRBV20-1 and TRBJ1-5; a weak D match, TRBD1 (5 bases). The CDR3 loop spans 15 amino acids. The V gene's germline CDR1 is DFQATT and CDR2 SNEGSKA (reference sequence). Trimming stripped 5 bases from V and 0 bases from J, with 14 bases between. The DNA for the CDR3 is TGCAGTGCTCCCCCGGGGGAAGATAGCAATCAGCCCCAGCATTTT. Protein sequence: CSAPPGEDSNQPQHF.

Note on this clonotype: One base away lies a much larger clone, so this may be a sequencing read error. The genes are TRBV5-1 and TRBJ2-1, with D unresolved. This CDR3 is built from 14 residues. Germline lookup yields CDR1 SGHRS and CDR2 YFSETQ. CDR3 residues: CASSFPGSHNEQFF. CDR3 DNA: TGCGCCAGCAGCTTCCCGGGCTCCCACAATGAGCAGTTCTTC.

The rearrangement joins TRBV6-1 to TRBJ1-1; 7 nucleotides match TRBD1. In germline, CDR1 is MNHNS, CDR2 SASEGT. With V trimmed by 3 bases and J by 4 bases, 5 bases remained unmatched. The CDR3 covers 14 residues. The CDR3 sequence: CASSENRGSTEAFF. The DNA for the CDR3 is TGTGCCAGCAGTGAGAACAGGGGAAGCACTGAAGCTTTCTTT.

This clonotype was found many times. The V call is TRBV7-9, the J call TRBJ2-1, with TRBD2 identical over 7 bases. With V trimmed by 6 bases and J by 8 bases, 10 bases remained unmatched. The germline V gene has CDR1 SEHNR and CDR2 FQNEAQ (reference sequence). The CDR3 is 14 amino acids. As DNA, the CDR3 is TGTGCCAGCAGTTCACGGAAGCGGGATGATGAGCAGTTCTTC. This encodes CASSSRKRDDEQFF.

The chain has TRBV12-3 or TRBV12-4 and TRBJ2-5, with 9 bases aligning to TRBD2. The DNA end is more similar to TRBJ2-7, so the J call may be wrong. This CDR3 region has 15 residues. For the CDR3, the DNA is TGTGCCAGCAGTTCGAGGACTAGCGCTTACTACGAGCAGTACTTC. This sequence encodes CASSSRTSAYYEQYF.

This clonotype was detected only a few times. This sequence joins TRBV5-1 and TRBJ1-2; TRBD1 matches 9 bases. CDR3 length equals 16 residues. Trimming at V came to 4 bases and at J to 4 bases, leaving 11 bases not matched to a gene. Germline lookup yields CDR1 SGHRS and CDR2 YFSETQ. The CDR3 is CASSEGQGAVGYGYTF. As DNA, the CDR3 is TGCGCCAGCAGCGAGGGACAGGGAGCGGTAGGCTATGGCTACACCTTC.

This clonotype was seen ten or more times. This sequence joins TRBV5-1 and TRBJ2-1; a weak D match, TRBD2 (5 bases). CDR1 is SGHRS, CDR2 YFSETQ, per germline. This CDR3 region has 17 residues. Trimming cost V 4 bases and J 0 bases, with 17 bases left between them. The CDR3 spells CASSPSSVISSYNEQFF. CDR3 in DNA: TGCGCCAGCAGCCCAAGTAGCGTAATCAGCTCCTACAATGAGCAGTTCTTC.

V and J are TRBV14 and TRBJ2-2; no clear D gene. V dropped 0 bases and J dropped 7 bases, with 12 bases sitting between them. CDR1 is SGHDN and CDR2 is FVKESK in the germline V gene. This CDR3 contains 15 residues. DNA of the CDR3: TGTGCCAGCAGCCAAGACCCGGGCATGAGCGGGGAGCTGTTTTTT. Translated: CASSQDPGMSGELFF.

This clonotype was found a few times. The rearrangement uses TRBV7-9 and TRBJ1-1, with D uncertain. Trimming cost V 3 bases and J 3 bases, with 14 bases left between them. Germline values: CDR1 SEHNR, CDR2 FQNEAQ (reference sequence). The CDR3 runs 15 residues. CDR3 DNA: TGTGCCAGCAGCTTGGGCGAACTAGTGGACACTGAAGCTTTCTTT. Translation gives CASSLGELVDTEAFF.

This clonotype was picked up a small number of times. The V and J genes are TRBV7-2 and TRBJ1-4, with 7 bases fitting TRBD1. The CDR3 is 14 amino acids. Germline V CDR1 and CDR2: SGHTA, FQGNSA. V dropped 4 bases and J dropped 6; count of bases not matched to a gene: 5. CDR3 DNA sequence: TGTGCCAGCAGCTCCAGGGGGAGTCATGAAAAACTGTTTTTT. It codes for CASSSRGSHEKLFF.

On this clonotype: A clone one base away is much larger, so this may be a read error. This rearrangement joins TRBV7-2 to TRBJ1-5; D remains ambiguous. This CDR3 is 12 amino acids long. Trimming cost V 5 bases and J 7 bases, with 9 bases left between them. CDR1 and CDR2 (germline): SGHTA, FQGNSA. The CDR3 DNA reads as TGTGCCAGCAGCCCCCGACGGCAGCCCCAGCATTTT. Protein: CASSPRRQPQHF.

The CDR3 nucleotides are TGTACCATCAGTGACTATAGGGACGGGGAGACCCAGTACTTC. It is translated as CTISDYRDGETQYF. The gene calls are TRBV24-1 and TRBJ2-5; possibly TRBD1 or TRBD2 for D (5 bases each). This CDR3 contains 14 residues. Germline values: CDR1 KGHDR, CDR2 SFDVKD.

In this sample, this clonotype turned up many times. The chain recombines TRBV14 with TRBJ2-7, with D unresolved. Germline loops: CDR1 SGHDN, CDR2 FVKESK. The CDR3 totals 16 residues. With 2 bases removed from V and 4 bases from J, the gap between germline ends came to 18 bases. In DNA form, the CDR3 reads TGTGCCAGCAGCCAAATCCCTCAGCCAGCGAGGTACGAGCAGTACTTC. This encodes CASSQIPQPARYEQYF.

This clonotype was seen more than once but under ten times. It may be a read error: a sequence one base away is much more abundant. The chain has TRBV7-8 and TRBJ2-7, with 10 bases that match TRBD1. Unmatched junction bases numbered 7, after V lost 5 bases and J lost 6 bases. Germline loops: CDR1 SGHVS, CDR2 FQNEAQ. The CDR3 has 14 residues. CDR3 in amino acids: CASSPTGGGAEQYF. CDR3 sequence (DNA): TGTGCCAGCAGCCCGACAGGGGGCGGCGCCGAGCAGTACTTC. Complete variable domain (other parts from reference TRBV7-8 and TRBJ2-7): GAGVSQSPRYKVAKRGQDVALRCDPISGHVSLFWYQQALGQGPEFLTYFQNEAQLDKSGLPSDRFFAERPEGSVSTLKIQRTQQEDSAVYLCASSPTGGGAEQYFGPGTRLTVT.

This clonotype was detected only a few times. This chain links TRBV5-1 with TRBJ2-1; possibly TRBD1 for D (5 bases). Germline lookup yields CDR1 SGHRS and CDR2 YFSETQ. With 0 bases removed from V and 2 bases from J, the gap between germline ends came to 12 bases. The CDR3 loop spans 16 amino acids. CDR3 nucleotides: TGCGCCAGCAGCTTGGCGGCCTGGGGCACCTACAATGAGCAGTTCTTC. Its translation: CASSLAAWGTYNEQFF. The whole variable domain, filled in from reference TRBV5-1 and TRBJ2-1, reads KAGVTQTPRYLIKTRGQQVTLSCSPISGHRSVSWYQQTPGQGLQFLFEYFSETQRNKGNFPGRFSGRQFSNSRSEMNVSTLELGDSALYLCASSLAAWGTYNEQFFGPGTRLTVL.